The rows below give T cell receptor beta chains drawn from one sample of a study of human CD8 memory T cell subsets. One entry per CDR3 protein, without DNA, is what TCRdb gives after re-calling the 5' RACE reads. Across some 10,000 distinct CDR3 sequences, the top ten clones capture about a fifth of the sample. The specimen sequenced was CD8+ stem-like memory T cells (TSCM and TCM) sorted from PBMCs. The receptor source for this set is a human donor in good health. Both conserved end residues are part of each CDR3. Not every row has a clone size; where given, it reads once, few, many or a size class.

>TRBJ2-3|-|TRBV28
CASSLGMGQDTDTQYF
>TRBJ2-1|-|TRBV29-1
CSVYRGSYNEQFF
>TRBJ2-5|-|TRBV24-1
CATRGHGQETQYF
>TRBJ2-1|-|TRBV9
CASSFASSGIGEQFF
>TRBJ2-5|-|TRBV7-3
CASSLGGWETQYF
>TRBJ2-2|-|TRBV6-2/TRBV6-3
CASSGRDRVNTGELFF
>TRBJ2-1|-|TRBV7-8
CASSLAGTGGGNEQFF
>TRBJ2-3|-|TRBV5-1
CASSLDGSGTDTQYF
>TRBJ1-4|-|TRBV9
CASSATNGNEKLFF
>TRBJ1-3|-|TRBV11-1
CASSLDRASGNTIYF
>TRBJ2-1|-|TRBV6-2/TRBV6-3
CASTIWGLAGISYNEQFF
>TRBJ2-1|-|TRBV11-2
CASSSPPSTSGIYNEQFF
>TRBJ2-3|-|TRBV18
CASSPTGSTDTQYF
>TRBJ2-5|-|TRBV9
CASSVGDYQETQYF
>TRBJ2-7|-|TRBV7-7
CASSLGGTAYEQYF
>TRBJ1-1|-|TRBV7-6
CASTNRVNTEAFF
>TRBJ1-1|-|TRBV18
CASSLTGGAEAFF
>TRBJ1-3|-|TRBV6-4
CASSGRPGAPGNTIYF
>TRBJ1-1|-|TRBV7-2
CASSLGVRALEAFF
>TRBJ2-1|-|TRBV7-6
CASSPSGLAGEAYNEQFF
>TRBJ2-3|-|TRBV14
CASSPHRRPGDTQYF
>TRBJ1-1|-|TRBV27
CASSFTSLGRVNTEAFF
>TRBJ1-1|-|TRBV4-3
CASSQGSNTEAFF
>TRBJ2-5|medium-sized|TRBV7-7
CASSRTETGGASETQYF
>TRBJ2-1|-|TRBV9
CASSLSGQSSYNEQFF
>TRBJ1-2|-|TRBV29-1
CSVEKRGLLNYGYTF
>TRBJ2-1|-|TRBV4-1
CASSQLIADYNEQFF
>TRBJ1-4|medium-sized|TRBV4-3
CASSQERTGTNEKLFF
>TRBJ2-7|-|TRBV10-3
CAGAGTGAEQYF
>TRBJ2-5|-|TRBV4-2
CASSQVDGGGQETQYF
>TRBJ1-1|-|TRBV7-6
CASSSTPGQGTNTEAFF
>TRBJ2-2|medium-sized|TRBV7-9
CASSLYGPSENTGELFF
>TRBJ2-7|-|TRBV7-3
CASSLYAGGSYEQYF
>TRBJ1-1|medium-sized|TRBV7-3
CASSEQGVDTEAFF
>TRBJ1-1|medium-sized|TRBV6-4
CASSESGAAEAFF
>TRBJ2-1|-|TRBV20-1
CSARRGTSGRAAEQFF
>TRBJ1-1|-|TRBV5-4
CASSKGTPGRTEAFF
>TRBJ1-4|-|TRBV7-2
CASSLASANEKLFF
>TRBJ2-3|-|TRBV7-9
CASSLVQRDTQYF
>TRBJ2-3|-|TRBV4-3
CASSQSLSRADTQYF
>TRBJ1-2|-|TRBV4-1
CASSPRLGDIYGYTF
>TRBJ2-3|-|TRBV2
CASRRTDTQYF
>TRBJ2-3|-|TRBV30
CAWSSLDTDTQYF
>TRBJ1-5|medium-sized|TRBV20-1
CSARDPRQENQPQHF
>TRBJ1-2|large|TRBV6-6
CASSSLGQGTHGYTF
>TRBJ2-3|medium-sized|TRBV29-1
CSGPGTDTQYF
>TRBJ2-7|-|TRBV27
CASSFSIAEQQYF
>TRBJ2-1|-|TRBV10-3
CAISRQGADEQFF
>TRBJ1-5|medium-sized|TRBV12-3/TRBV12-4
CASSLRLGLQPQHF
>TRBJ2-7|-|TRBV5-1
CASSLEGGGEQYF
>TRBJ2-7|-|TRBV3-1
CASSQVRQENYEQYF
>TRBJ1-1|-|TRBV5-4
CASSLGDEGKNTEAFF
>TRBJ2-7|-|TRBV14
CASSQGLANEQYF
>TRBJ2-3|-|TRBV11-3
CASSSRDGYTDTQYF
>TRBJ2-1|-|TRBV6-6
CASSAGRYNEQFF
>TRBJ2-7|medium-sized|TRBV29-1
CSALNGVDEQYF
>TRBJ2-3|-|TRBV4-3
CASSRDGWHTDTQYF